This T cell receptor beta chain was recovered during a study of blood T cells in healthy people across ages. CDR1 and CDR2 from the germline V gene are SNHLY and FYNNEI. CDR3 length: 13 amino acids. For this clonotype: At one end, the junction sequence differs from germline, possibly due to a read error.

Through a sample-barcoded 5' primer and a J-beta primer mix, a second PCR was run for roughly 7 to 11 cycles. From the 5' RACE reads, TCRdb called clonotypes with MiXCR, one entry per CDR3 protein. The repertoire consists of approximately 490,000 distinct CDR3 sequences, with under 30% occurring once and the leading ten covering around 10%. This sample also appeared in a second study, on T cells of mothers and their children. That study adds: RNA was extracted, and all of it went into cDNA synthesis at roughly 1.5 ug per 15 ul.

The sample taken for sequencing was blood. The TCR originated in a boy younger than 18 in good health. The J gene is TRBJ2-5, the V gene TRBV2; TRBD1 might be the D (6 bases). DNA of the CDR3: TGTGTCAGCTGGACAGCGGATCAAGAGACCCAGTACTTC. Amino acids: CVSWTADQETQYF. Full variable domain (missing parts from reference TRBV2 and TRBJ2-5): EPEVTQTPSHQVTQMGQEVILRCVPISNHLYFYWYRQILGQKVEFLVSFYNNEISEKSEIFDDQFSVERPDGSNFTLKIRSTKLEDSAMYFCVSWTADQETQYFGPGTRLLVL.